Following are 8 T cell receptor beta chains from one sample sequenced in a study of blood T cell repertoires in COVID-19 (dated by TCRdb to 2018 to 2020). The protocol used for the library was the immunoSEQ multiplex PCR assay. The table was pulled from immuneACCESS by TCRdb, which kept in-frame rearrangements only. Such tables lose some clones; where checked, under half of the loss comes from unresolved V genes, and the rest has no known cause. For this sample there are tens of thousands of clones; 80% appear just once. Around a fifth of the sample goes to the ten largest clones. Sequencing was done on a sample of peripheral blood. All receptors derive from a human donor in a cohort sampled during active COVID-19.

This chain joins TRBV18 and TRBJ2-3; 8 bases map to TRBD1. The trim removed 3 bases at V and 0 bases at J, leaving 8 bases unmatched. This CDR3 contains 17 residues. Per the germline V gene, CDR1 is KGHSH and CDR2 is LQKENI. The CDR3 spells CASSPLPGGRSTDTQYF. The CDR3 DNA follows: TGTGCCAGCTCACCGCTTCCAGGGGGCCGAAGCACAGATACGCAGTATTTT.

The gene calls are TRBV28 and TRBJ1-4; 7 nucleotides agree with TRBD1. This CDR3 has 12 amino acids. Germline V gene sequence: CDR1 MDHEN, CDR2 SYDVKM. After removal of 10 bases from V and 5 bases from J, the junction contained 4 bases not matched to a gene. Written as DNA, the CDR3 is TGTGCCATCGGACAGGAGAATGAAAAACTGTTTTTT. It codes for CAIGQENEKLFF. The full variable domain, its missing parts supplied by reference TRBV28 and TRBJ1-4, is DVKVTQSSRYLVKRTGEKVFLECVQDMDHENMFWYRQDPGLGLRLIYFSYDVKMKEKGDIPEGYSVSREKKERFSLILESASTNQTSMYLCAIGQENEKLFFGSGTQLSVL.

This clone was counted once. This chain joins TRBV10-3 and TRBJ2-7; 11 positions agree with TRBD2. Germline V lookup: CDR1 ENHRY, CDR2 SYGVKD. There are 20 residues in the CDR3. After removal of 2 bases from V and 2 bases from J, the junction contained 17 bases not matched to a gene. CDR3 bases: TGTGCCATCAGTGAGAAATTTGGGCTAGCGGGAGGTGGCAGGACCTACGAGCAGTACTTC. This gives the protein CAISEKFGLAGGGRTYEQYF.

This clone has more than one count but fewer than ten. At the DNA level, this CDR3 is encoded by other sequences in the same sample as well. The CDR3 bases are TGCGCCAGCAGCTTAGGCACAGGCAATCAGCCCCAGCATTTT. Translating it yields CASSLGTGNQPQHF. The chain employs TRBV5-1 and TRBJ1-5, with D hard to call. The ends were cut back, 2 bases at V and 2 bases at J, with 8 bases in the middle. Germline loops: CDR1 SGHRS, CDR2 YFSETQ. The CDR3 length is 14 residues.

This rearrangement joins TRBV6-6 to TRBJ2-3; D not certain. The CDR3 has 15 residues. V was clipped by 7 bases and J by 0 bases, with 14 bases between them. Looked up from germline, CDR1 is MNHNY and CDR2 is SVGAGI (reference sequence). The CDR3 bases are TGTGCCAGCAACTCCTTGGCGGCGAGCACAGATACGCAGTATTTT. Protein: CASNSLAASTDTQYF.

The V gene is TRBV5-1, the J gene TRBJ1-4; D is possibly TRBD1 (6 bases). The CDR3 totals 14 residues. V gave up 2 bases and J gave up 6 bases, with 11 bases separating them. In germline, CDR1 is SGHRS, CDR2 YFSETQ. The CDR3 region has the DNA TGCGCCAGCAGCTTTGGGGGCGGAGATGAAAAACTGTTTTTT. Protein product: CASSFGGGDEKLFF.

The genes are TRBV29-1 and TRBJ2-7; D may be TRBD1 (5 bases). Germline V gene lookup returns CDR1 SQVTM and CDR2 ANQGSEA. The CDR3 extends over 11 amino acids. Trimming left V 4 bases short and J 1 base short, with 5 bases between. CDR3 protein: CSVAGSYEQYF. CDR3 DNA: TGCAGCGTTGCAGGGTCCTACGAGCAGTACTTC.

This chain links TRBV27 with TRBJ2-7, with D unresolved. Trimming took 4 bases from V and 3 from J, leaving 13 bases between them. The length of the CDR3 is 14 residues. CDR1 MNHEY and CDR2 SMNVEV come from the germline V gene (reference sequence). CDR3 nucleotides: TGTGCCAGCAGTTCTACCTTTGAGAGCTACGAGCAGTACTTC. Translation: CASSSTFESYEQYF.